One sample yielded the 28 T cell receptor beta chains listed below, sequenced in a study of identifying expanded T cells in peripheral blood. Here immunoSEQ multiplex PCR was the method, and the copy in TCRdb shows in-frame clones only, minus some. The sample has 100,000 to 150,000 clones, 84% seen once; the top ten hold more than 2.5%. The specimen sequenced was blood. These receptor sequences come from a person between 18 and 75 years old in good health.

The rearrangement joins TRBV6-1 to TRBJ2-3; D may be TRBD1 (6 bases). Per germline, CDR1 MNHNS and CDR2 SASEGT. CDR3 length: 14 residues. V lost 4 bases and J lost 2, with 10 bases in between. This CDR3 is CASSGRDTTDTQYF. The CDR3 nucleotides read TGTGCCAGCAGTGGTCGGGACACCACAGATACGCAGTATTTT.

The gene calls are TRBV6-5 and TRBJ2-7; no definite D call. The CDR3 runs to 14 residues. Trimming took off 4 bases at V and 4 bases at J, with 14 bases between the two ends. CDR1 and CDR2 (germline): MNHEY, SVGAGI. CDR3 DNA sequence: TGTGCCAGCAGTTTCAATCCGTCAGGATACGAGCAGTACTTC. Protein: CASSFNPSGYEQYF.

The genes are TRBV19 and TRBJ1-2, with 7 bases that match TRBD1. Germline V gene data show CDR1 as LNHDA and CDR2 as SQIVND (reference sequence). The length of the CDR3 is 13 residues. Losses at the gene ends were 7 bases for V and 5 bases for J; bases not matched to a gene: 7. CDR3 DNA: TGTGCCAGTACCCAGCCGACAGGGTATGGCTACACCTTC. This sequence encodes CASTQPTGYGYTF. The full variable domain, rest sourced from reference TRBV19 and TRBJ1-2, is DGGITQSPKYLFRKEGQNVTLSCEQNLNHDAMYWYRQDPGQGLRLIYYSQIVNDFQKGDIAEGYSVSREKKESFPLTVTSAQKNPTAFYLCASTQPTGYGYTFGSGTRLTVV.

This clone was picked up a small number of times. The chain employs TRBV12-5 and TRBJ2-3; D ambiguous. CDR1 LGHNT and CDR2 FRNRAP come from the germline V gene. V shed 0 bases and J shed 8 bases, with 33 bases lying between them. The CDR3 length is 21 residues. The CDR3 DNA reads TGTGCTAGTGGTTTGGTTTTATCTGGGATATCCACTGGGCTCGCCGCGTCTACGCAGTATTTT. Protein product: CASGLVLSGISTGLAASTQYF.

The rearrangement links TRBV27 to TRBJ2-2; D remains ambiguous. The CDR3 runs to 12 residues. Trimming took 6 bases from V and 6 from J, leaving 8 bases between them. Germline CDR1 reads MNHEY; CDR2 reads SMNVEV (reference sequence). The CDR3 DNA reads TGTGCCAGCAGGGGGAATTCCGGGGAGCTGTTTTTT. It translates to CASRGNSGELFF.

The chain recombines TRBV27 with TRBJ1-1; D is possibly TRBD1 (6 bases). Trimming took 6 bases from V and 3 from J, leaving 20 bases between them. Germline V gene lookup returns CDR1 MNHEY and CDR2 SMNVEV (reference sequence). There are 16 residues in the CDR3. In DNA, the CDR3 is TGTGCCAGCAGCACCGGGACACCCGGAGCCGACACTGAAGCTTTCTTT. Encoded protein: CASSTGTPGADTEAFF.

This chain connects TRBV19 to TRBJ2-1; D may match TRBD1 or TRBD2 (5 bases each). This CDR3 region has 12 residues. Per germline, CDR1 LNHDA and CDR2 SQIVND (reference sequence). V was cut by 4 bases and J by 10 bases, with 11 bases left in between. CDR3 bases: TGTGCCAGTAGTAGGGGGATTAACGAGCAGTTCTTC. Amino acid sequence: CASSRGINEQFF.

This chain joins TRBV6-6 and TRBJ1-5; D gene unclear. Germline V lookup: CDR1 MNHNY, CDR2 SVGAGI (reference sequence). The CDR3 is made up of 14 amino acids. Trimming pared 2 bases from V and 5 bases from J, leaving 10 bases between. DNA of the CDR3: TGTGCCAGCAGTTACGGGCAGAGGGATCAGCCCCAGCATTTT. Translated, it gives CASSYGQRDQPQHF.

The chain combines TRBV6-1 with TRBJ2-1; D might be TRBD1 (5 bases). This CDR3 has 17 amino acids. Trimming took 0 bases from V and 5 from J, leaving 17 bases between them. The germline CDR1 and CDR2 sequences are MNHNS and SASEGT. CDR3: CASSEALRAGPHNEQFF. CDR3 bases: TGTGCCAGCAGTGAAGCGCTTCGGGCAGGGCCCCACAATGAGCAGTTCTTC.

V is TRBV5-1 and J is TRBJ1-2; 11 nucleotides line up with TRBD1. The V gene's germline CDR1 is SGHRS and CDR2 YFSETQ. This CDR3 is 16 amino acids long. The V and J ends lost 2 bases and 9 bases, in that order; junction bases with no gene match: 12. This CDR3 is CASSLGTGGIGIRYTF. The DNA for the CDR3 is TGCGCCAGCAGCTTAGGGACAGGGGGTATCGGGATTCGCTACACCTTC.

The CDR3 DNA reads TGTGCCAGCAGCCAAGAACCGTCGAACACCGGGGAGCTGTTTTTT. Its translation is CASSQEPSNTGELFF. This chain uses TRBV14 with TRBJ2-2; D gene uncertain. CDR1 and CDR2 from the germline V gene are SGHDN and FVKESK. V gave up 0 bases and J gave up 0 bases, with 5 bases separating them. The CDR3 is 15 residues long.

Details on this clone: Other nucleotide sequences from this sample produce the same CDR3. The chain couples TRBV28 to TRBJ2-7; no reliable D call. Germline-derived CDR1 and CDR2 are MDHEN and SYDVKM. The CDR3 extends over 11 amino acids. With 4 bases removed from V and 4 bases from J, the gap between germline ends came to 5 bases. CDR3 DNA: TGTGCCAGCAGTTCTGAATACGAGCAGTACTTC. As protein: CASSSEYEQYF.

The chain carries TRBV9 and TRBJ1-1; D is perhaps TRBD1 (6 bases). Looked up from germline, CDR1 is SGDLS and CDR2 is YYNGEE. V lost 0 bases and J 4 bases, leaving 7 bases between the germline ends. The CDR3 runs to 13 residues. The CDR3 DNA reads as TGTGCCAGCAGCGTAGGGGGGGCCACTGAAGCTTTCTTT. Its protein is CASSVGGATEAFF. Full variable domain (rest looked up from reference TRBV9 and TRBJ1-1): DSGVTQTPKHLITATGQRVTLRCSPRSGDLSVYWYQQSLDQGLQFLIQYYNGEERAKGNILERFSAQQFPDLHSELNLSSLELGDSALYFCASSVGGATEAFFGQGTRLTVV.

The rearrangement joins TRBV10-3 to TRBJ2-7, with 10 bases aligning to TRBD1. The germline CDR1 and CDR2 sequences are ENHRY and SYGVKD. The junction had 4 bases not matched to a gene; V was cut back by 7 bases and J by 4 bases. This CDR3 comprises 13 residues. The CDR3 region is CAIMRQGAYEQYF. The CDR3, as DNA: TGTGCCATCATGCGACAGGGGGCGTACGAGCAGTACTTC.

This chain links TRBV7-6 with TRBJ2-2; D gene ambiguous. This CDR3 has 14 amino acids. CDR1 and CDR2 from the germline V gene are SGHVS and FNYEAQ. V lost 3 bases and J 10 bases, leaving 15 bases between the germline ends. The DNA for the CDR3 is TGTGCCAGCAGCTTGATGGAGTCGGTTGAGGAGCTGTTTTTT. The encoded protein is CASSLMESVEELFF.

The V and J genes are TRBV21-1 and TRBJ1-1. TRBV21-1 is described as a pseudogene. The CDR3 spans 15 residues. CDR3 sequence reads: CASSSRTEENTEAFF. The CDR3 nucleotides read TGTGCCAGCAGCTCACGGACGGAGGAGAACACTGAAGCTTTCTTT.

This chain links TRBV14 with TRBJ1-5; no clear D. The length of the CDR3 is 12 residues. The germline gives CDR1 SGHDN, CDR2 FVKESK. Trimming cost V 2 bases and J 1 base, with 0 bases left between them. CDR3 in amino acids: CASSQSNQPQHF. The CDR3 DNA reads as TGTGCCAGCAGCCAAAGCAATCAGCCCCAGCATTTT.

This clone was detected once. This rearrangement joins TRBV18 to TRBJ1-1, with TRBD1 as a possible D gene (6 bases). The germline V and J ends were trimmed by 6 bases and 0 bases, with 14 bases remaining between them. Germline V CDR1 and CDR2: KGHSH, LQKENI. The CDR3 spans 15 residues. The chain's CDR3 is CASSFSGHMNTEAFF. DNA of the CDR3: TGTGCCAGCTCGTTTTCGGGACATATGAACACTGAAGCTTTCTTT.

This clone came up a few times. The chain joins TRBV9 to TRBJ1-2; 10 positions match TRBD1. The junction had 12 bases not matched to a gene; V was cut back by 1 base and J by 0 bases. The CDR3 runs to 19 residues. Germline CDR1 reads SGDLS; CDR2 reads YYNGEE. CDR3 sequence: CASSVTMRGQGPTNYGYTF. The CDR3 DNA follows: TGTGCCAGCAGCGTAACAATGAGGGGACAGGGGCCAACTAACTATGGCTACACCTTC.

This sequence joins TRBV19 and TRBJ1-3; 8 nucleotides line up with TRBD1. The ends lost 9 bases at V and 0 bases at J; junction bases unmatched: 1. CDR3 length: 13 amino acids. The V gene's germline CDR1 is LNHDA and CDR2 SQIVND (reference sequence). For the CDR3, the DNA is TGTGCCAGCGGGACAGGCTCTGGAAACACCATATATTTT. Translating gives CASGTGSGNTIYF.

This chain joins TRBV7-9 and TRBJ1-2; no definite D call. Germline V CDR1 and CDR2: SEHNR, FQNEAQ (reference sequence). The germline V and J ends were trimmed by 1 base and 2 bases, with 11 bases remaining between them. The CDR3 runs to 15 residues. The CDR3 DNA reads as TGTGCCAGCAGCTTAGAGGGAACAGCGAACTATGGCTACACCTTC. Amino acid sequence: CASSLEGTANYGYTF.

CDR3: CASSLGPAWEQYF. As DNA, the CDR3 is TGTGCCAGCAGCTTAGGACCCGCCTGGGAGCAGTACTTC. The gene calls are TRBV11-2 and TRBJ2-7; no reliable D call. This CDR3 is built from 13 residues. Germline assignment: CDR1 SGHAT and CDR2 FQNNGV. V was pared by 1 base and J by 7 bases, with 11 bases between. The full variable domain, completed using reference TRBV11-2 and TRBJ2-7, is EAGVAQSPRYKIIEKRQSVAFWCNPISGHATLYWYQQILGQGPKLLIQFQNNGVVDDSQLPKDRFSAERLKGVDSTLKIQPAKLEDSAVYLCASSLGPAWEQYFGPGTRLTVT.

The chain combines TRBV7-2 with TRBJ1-1; D perhaps matches TRBD1 (5 bases). With 5 bases removed from V and 1 base from J, the gap between germline ends came to 14 bases. The CDR3 is 15 amino acids. The germline V gene encodes CDR1 SGHTA and CDR2 FQGNSA. This CDR3 is CASSPWGPRNTEAFF. CDR3 in DNA: TGTGCCAGCAGCCCATGGGGACCCAGGAACACTGAAGCTTTCTTT.

The chain has TRBV5-6 and TRBJ1-4; 10 bases align to TRBD1. Germline CDR1 SGHDT, CDR2 YYEEEE. The length of the CDR3 is 17 residues. J was trimmed by 3 bases and V by 0 bases; bases with no gene match: 5. As DNA, the CDR3 is TGTGCCAGCAGCTTGGTGGGACAGGGGATGTCTAATGAAAAACTGTTTTTT. Its protein product is CASSLVGQGMSNEKLFF.

The V and J genes are TRBV4-2 and TRBJ1-2, with D perhaps matching TRBD1 (6 bases). Trimming removed 0 bases from V and 6 bases from J, with 14 bases in between. The CDR3 spans 15 residues. From germline, CDR1 is LGHNA and CDR2 YNFKEQ. CDR3 sequence: CASSQEFRGADGYTF. CDR3 sequence (DNA): TGTGCCAGCAGCCAAGAGTTTCGGGGGGCGGATGGCTACACCTTC.

The V gene is TRBV7-9, the J gene TRBJ1-4; no reliable D call. Trimming removed 1 base at V and 0 bases at J, with 9 bases between. The CDR3 runs 16 residues. Germline loops: CDR1 SEHNR, CDR2 FQNEAQ (reference sequence). In DNA, the CDR3 is TGTGCCAGCAGCTTAGAGTGGGGTGCAACTAATGAAAAACTGTTTTTT. The encoded protein is CASSLEWGATNEKLFF.

The rearrangement joins TRBV2 to TRBJ1-1, with no clear D. V was shortened by 4 bases and J by 7 bases, with 16 bases between the two germline ends. The CDR3 spans 14 residues. The germline CDR1 and CDR2 sequences are SNHLY and FYNNEI. The CDR3 DNA sequence: TGTGCCAGCAGTGTCCTCGGCGGCAGGATTGAAGCTTTCTTT. The encoded protein is CASSVLGGRIEAFF.

The V and J genes are TRBV11-2 and TRBJ2-5, with no clear D. CDR1 and CDR2 (germline): SGHAT, FQNNGV. The CDR3 is 15 amino acids. Trimming cost V 2 bases and J 5 bases, with 15 bases left between them. In DNA form, the CDR3 reads TGTGCCAGCAGCTTACTACAGAACTTGGGGGAGACCCAGTACTTC. It encodes CASSLLQNLGETQYF.